Listed here is a single T cell receptor (beta chain). Its antigen is unknown. Germline trimming cut 0 bases from V and 1 base from J; bases unmatched to any gene: 3. CDR1 and CDR2 (germline): SGHRS, YFSETQ. This CDR3 is 15 amino acids long. The entry originates in a study of a mutant IDH1 vaccine in newly diagnosed glioma. General study points: Among all patients, vaccine-induced immune responses occurred in approximately 93%.

Regarding time point: baseline, week 1 (first vaccination visit). The treatment was: pre-vaccination baseline after standard-of-care therapy. Each astrocytoma in the donors was new, WHO grade 3 or 4, IDH1-mutant and ATRX-lost. Clones were sequenced by immunoSEQ multiplex PCR, and TCRdb holds only the in-frame ones, with some missing. The sample includes about 100,000 clones, roughly 77% of them seen just once. The source material was PBMCs, sampled from a glioma patient treated with radiotherapy, temozolomide or both. The gene calls are TRBV5-1 and TRBJ2-7, with 8 positions matching TRBD1. The TCR was taken from a man in his forties with glioma. This chain's CDR3 is CASSLEGQGSYEQYF. Written as DNA, the CDR3 is TGCGCCAGCAGCTTGGAAGGACAGGGATCCTACGAGCAGTACTTC.